This entry lists 31 T cell receptor beta chains sequenced from one sample in a study of CD8+ T cells in alopecia areata. Stated treatment: oral pan-JAK inhibitor, 5-10 mg twice daily. Reverse transcribed after extraction, RNA yielded cDNA as the sequencing template. Sequencing was performed with immunoSEQ multiplex PCR; in TCRdb, only in-frame clones are kept and a portion is missing. The repertoire holds under 150,000 clones, with roughly four fifths as singletons. Sequenced here: CD8+ T cells sorted from blood, sampled at week 4, from a patient treated with tofacitinib. Every receptor here comes from a human donor with alopecia areata.

The J gene is TRBJ2-7, the V gene TRBV5-4; no clear D gene. This CDR3 contains 14 residues. The V gene lost 0 bases and the J gene lost 0 bases, with 7 bases spanning the gap. Germline V gives CDR1 SGHNT, CDR2 YYREEE (reference sequence). CDR3 region: CASSLGFGSYEQYF. CDR3 in DNA: TGTGCCAGCAGCTTGGGTTTTGGCTCCTACGAGCAGTACTTC. The whole variable domain, remainder taken from reference TRBV5-4 and TRBJ2-7, is ETGVTQSPTHLIKTRGQQVTLRCSSQSGHNTVSWYQQALGQGPQFIFQYYREEENGRGNFPPRFSGLQFPNYSSELNVNALELDDSALYLCASSLGFGSYEQYFGPGTRLTVT.

This clone was detected once. The chain links TRBV7-9 to TRBJ1-4; the D is unclear. Between the trimmed V and J ends, which lost 5 bases and 8 bases, there was a span of 12 bases. This CDR3 is 13 amino acids long. Germline CDR1 reads SEHNR; CDR2 reads FQNEAQ (reference sequence). The CDR3 loop is CASSPAGMEKLFF. The DNA of the CDR3 is TGTGCCAGCAGCCCGGCGGGGATGGAAAAACTGTTTTTT.

The gene calls are TRBV29-1 and TRBJ2-7, with D perhaps TRBD2 (6 bases). The germline CDR1 and CDR2 sequences are SQVTM and ANQGSEA. The CDR3 covers 15 residues. With 3 bases removed from V and 2 bases from J, the gap between germline ends came to 17 bases. CDR3 residues: CSVEGVGLQTYEQYF. The CDR3, as DNA: TGCAGCGTTGAGGGAGTGGGACTGCAAACCTACGAGCAGTACTTC.

V is TRBV27 and J is TRBJ1-2, with TRBD1 matching over 7 bases. CDR3 length: 15 amino acids. Trimming cost V 0 bases and J 8 bases; bases outside gene matches: 9. Germline values: CDR1 MNHEY, CDR2 SMNVEV (reference sequence). CDR3 residues: CASSLSTLTGEGYTF. DNA for the CDR3: TGTGCCAGCAGTTTATCTACCTTAACAGGGGAGGGCTACACCTTC.

Notes on this clone: Other DNA sequences within the sample encode an identical CDR3. The chain recombines TRBV30 with TRBJ2-7; 11 bases fit TRBD1. The germline CDR1 and CDR2 sequences are GTSNPN and SVGIG (reference sequence). The junction had 6 bases not matched to a gene; V was cut back by 4 bases and J by 4 bases. CDR3 size: 14 residues. For the CDR3, the DNA is TGTGCCTGGAATGCGGGACAGGGGGATTACGAGCAGTACTTC. Residues: CAWNAGQGDYEQYF.

This chain uses TRBV19 with TRBJ2-3, with D hard to call. The germline CDR1 and CDR2 sequences are LNHDA and SQIVND (reference sequence). V gave up 5 bases and J gave up 0 bases, with 6 bases separating them. The CDR3 length is 13 residues. The CDR3 loop reads CASSAQSTDTQYF. CDR3 bases: TGTGCCAGTAGTGCCCAGAGCACAGATACGCAGTATTTT. Full variable domain (remainder filled in from reference TRBV19 and TRBJ2-3): DGGITQSPKYLFRKEGQNVTLSCEQNLNHDAMYWYRQDPGQGLRLIYYSQIVNDFQKGDIAEGYSVSREKKESFPLTVTSAQKNPTAFYLCASSAQSTDTQYFGPGTRLTVL.

This clone was found a few times. Written as DNA, the CDR3 is TGTGCCAGCAGCCCAGACACCTCCTACGAGCAGTACTTC. This sequence encodes CASSPDTSYEQYF. The chain recombines TRBV7-6 with TRBJ2-5; D is unresolved. The tail of the sequence fits TRBJ2-7 better, so the J call may be wrong. Germline CDR1 is SGHVS and CDR2 is FNYEAQ. The CDR3 is 13 amino acids.

The CDR3 DNA is TGCGCCAGCAGCTTGTCGGGGGGGTCTGAGGAGCAGTTCTTC. Translating it yields CASSLSGGSEEQFF. This chain connects TRBV5-1 to TRBJ2-1, with 8 bases aligning to TRBD2. Per the germline V gene, CDR1 is SGHRS and CDR2 is YFSETQ. The V gene end was trimmed by 1 base and the J gene end by 10 bases; junction bases not matched to a gene: 7. The CDR3 consists of 14 residues.

This chain joins TRBV28 and TRBJ2-7; a weak D match, TRBD1 (6 bases). V shed 8 bases and J shed 1 base, with 18 bases lying between them. The germline V gene encodes CDR1 MDHEN and CDR2 SYDVKM. The CDR3 is made up of 15 amino acids. CDR3 region: CASRLTGYSSYEQYF. The CDR3 DNA is TGTGCCAGCCGACTTACAGGGTACTCATCCTACGAGCAGTACTTC.

This chain links TRBV4-3 with TRBJ2-3, with 10 bases fitting TRBD2. The CDR3 sequence is 17 residues long. Germline V gene lookup returns CDR1 LGHNA and CDR2 YSLEER. The V segment lost 0 bases and the J segment 1 base; nucleotides outside the gene matches: 4. CDR3 protein: CASSQDLLAGGTDTQYF. The CDR3 nucleotides read TGCGCCAGCAGCCAAGATTTGCTAGCGGGGGGCACAGATACGCAGTATTTT.

This chain connects TRBV2 to TRBJ2-1; no clear D. There are 12 residues in the CDR3. Germline lookup yields CDR1 SNHLY and CDR2 FYNNEI. V was shortened by 8 bases and J by 9 bases, with 14 bases between the two germline ends. The CDR3 DNA sequence: TGTGCCAGCGGAACGAGCCCCTTTGAGCAGTTCTTC. Amino acid sequence: CASGTSPFEQFF.

The chain employs TRBV7-9 and TRBJ1-2; D is ambiguous. V was shortened by 1 base and J by 6 bases, with 12 bases between the two germline ends. CDR1 and CDR2 from the germline V gene are SEHNR and FQNEAQ (reference sequence). CDR3 length equals 14 residues. CDR3 residues: CASSLVREKDGYTF. The CDR3 region has the DNA TGTGCCAGCAGCTTAGTACGGGAGAAGGATGGCTACACCTTC.

This sequence joins TRBV15 and TRBJ1-1; TRBD1 is a possible D gene (6 bases). The CDR3 has 13 residues. V lost 4 bases and J lost 7, with 13 bases in between. In germline, CDR1 is LNHNV, CDR2 YYDKDF (reference sequence). The CDR3 nucleotides read TGTGCCACCAGCACGCGGACAGCTCGTGAAGCTTTCTTT. Its protein is CATSTRTAREAFF.

This chain links TRBV27 with TRBJ2-3; 13 bases line up with TRBD2. The length of the CDR3 is 19 residues. Germline CDR1 MNHEY, CDR2 SMNVEV (reference sequence). V gave up 5 bases and J gave up 1 base; unmatched junction bases: 12. The CDR3 DNA reads TGTGCCAGCAGTCCCACTAGCGGGGGGGCGATGTTGGGCACAGATACGCAGTATTTT. Translated: CASSPTSGGAMLGTDTQYF.

This chain joins TRBV5-4 and TRBJ2-1, with D unclear. In germline, CDR1 is SGHNT, CDR2 YYREEE (reference sequence). The CDR3 is 11 amino acids. The V gene lost 4 bases and the J gene lost 10 bases, with 9 bases spanning the gap. CDR3 residues: CASSLGTEQFF. The CDR3 bases are TGTGCCAGCAGCCTGGGCACAGAGCAGTTCTTC.

The chain joins TRBV21-1 to TRBJ1-3. TRBV21-1 is an annotated pseudogene. The CDR3 consists of 15 residues. The CDR3 is CASSKVEGSGNTIYF. The DNA of the CDR3 is TGTGCCAGCAGCAAAGTTGAGGGTTCAGGAAACACCATATATTTT.

This chain uses TRBV11-3 with TRBJ2-7; tentatively, D is TRBD2 (5 bases). V lost 4 bases to trimming and J lost 7 bases, with 11 bases between them. The CDR3 loop spans 12 amino acids. The germline V gene encodes CDR1 SGHNT and CDR2 YENEEA. The CDR3 DNA reads TGTGCCAGCAGCTCGGACTCCCTGGAGCAGTACTTC. Protein sequence: CASSSDSLEQYF.

V is TRBV4-1 and J is TRBJ2-3, with D tentatively TRBD2 (5 bases). Trimming took 4 bases from V and 0 from J, leaving 8 bases between them. Germline CDR1 and CDR2: MGHRA and YSYEKL. The CDR3 has 14 amino acids. The CDR3 DNA follows: TGCGCCAGCAGCCGAGCGGTGAGCACAGATACGCAGTATTTT. This sequence encodes CASSRAVSTDTQYF.

The chain recombines TRBV25-1 with TRBJ1-2; D is unresolved. The CDR3 runs 13 residues. Trimming took 2 bases from V and 8 from J, leaving 12 bases between them. Germline assignment: CDR1 MGHDK and CDR2 SYGVNS. CDR3 sequence (DNA): TGTGCCAGCAGTGAAGAGGGTGTTCGCGGCTACACCTTC. This codes for CASSEEGVRGYTF.

The chain uses TRBV18 and TRBJ2-5; 7 bases are shared with TRBD2. The V gene end was trimmed by 0 bases and the J gene end by 9 bases; junction bases not matched to a gene: 7. Germline-derived CDR1 and CDR2 are KGHSH and LQKENI. The CDR3 length is 14 residues. As DNA, the CDR3 is TGTGCCAGCTCACCACCCAGGGCTCGGGAGGCCCAGTACTTC. The encoded protein is CASSPPRAREAQYF.

This clone has more than one count but fewer than ten. This chain links TRBV15 with TRBJ2-2; D is perhaps TRBD1 (5 bases). CDR1 is LNHNV and CDR2 is YYDKDF in the germline V gene (reference sequence). CDR3 length: 15 amino acids. Between the trimmed V and J ends, which lost 6 bases and 1 base, there was a span of 12 bases. The DNA of the CDR3 is TGTGCCACCAGTAGGTCCACAGGGAACACCGGGGAGCTGTTTTTT. Amino acid sequence: CATSRSTGNTGELFF. The full variable domain, with the rest looked up from reference TRBV15 and TRBJ2-2, is DAMVIQNPRYQVTQFGKPVTLSCSQTLNHNVMYWYQQKSSQAPKLLFHYYDKDFNNEADTPDNFQSRRPNTSFCFLDIRSPGLGDTAMYLCATSRSTGNTGELFFGEGSRLTVL.

The chain employs TRBV15 and TRBJ2-5, with TRBD2 as a possible D gene (5 bases). This CDR3 comprises 13 residues. V gave up 6 bases and J gave up 3 bases, with 11 bases separating them. In germline, CDR1 is LNHNV, CDR2 YYDKDF (reference sequence). The CDR3 loop reads CATRAGMEETQYF. Here the CDR3 DNA reads TGTGCCACCAGGGCCGGGATGGAAGAGACCCAGTACTTC. The full variable domain, its missing parts supplied by reference TRBV15 and TRBJ2-5, is DAMVIQNPRYQVTQFGKPVTLSCSQTLNHNVMYWYQQKSSQAPKLLFHYYDKDFNNEADTPDNFQSRRPNTSFCFLDIRSPGLGDTAMYLCATRAGMEETQYFGPGTRLLVL.

This rearrangement joins TRBV10-2 to TRBJ2-7; possibly TRBD1 or TRBD2 for D (5 bases each). The V gene's germline CDR1 is WSHSY and CDR2 SAAADI. The CDR3 is 15 residues long. V lost 6 bases and J 2 bases, leaving 17 bases between the germline ends. The CDR3 nucleotides are TGCGCCAGCAGGCGGTGGGGGTCTCCGGCCTACGAGCAGTACTTC. It is translated as CASRRWGSPAYEQYF.

This clone has more than one count but fewer than ten. Other nucleotide sequences from this sample produce the same CDR3. The chain joins TRBV6-5 to TRBJ1-3; 9 positions match TRBD1. The germline V gene encodes CDR1 MNHEY and CDR2 SVGAGI. V shed 6 bases, J shed 0 bases, and the junction held 3 bases outside the gene matches. This CDR3 region has 15 residues. For the CDR3, the DNA is TGTGCCAGCAGCATGACAGGGGGCTCTGGAAACACCATATATTTT. Translating it yields CASSMTGGSGNTIYF.

This clone was seen once. The chain uses TRBV7-9 and TRBJ2-3; TRBD2 matches 8 bases. V lost 5 bases and J lost 2; bases outside the gene matches: 6. The CDR3 is 15 residues long. CDR1 and CDR2 from the germline V gene are SEHNR and FQNEAQ (reference sequence). The CDR3 DNA reads TGTGCCAGCAGCCAAACTAGCGGATTCACAGATACGCAGTATTTT. Translating it yields CASSQTSGFTDTQYF.

CDR3 sequence (DNA): TGTGCCAGCAGCCTCCGCCCCTGGGGTAGCGAAGAGACCCAGTACTTC. Amino acids: CASSLRPWGSEETQYF. The rearrangement joins TRBV9 to TRBJ2-5, with a possible D match to TRBD2 (5 bases). This CDR3 has 16 amino acids. Trimming took off 4 bases at V and 3 bases at J, with 19 bases between the two ends. Germline values: CDR1 SGDLS, CDR2 YYNGEE.

This chain links TRBV7-9 with TRBJ1-6, with 8 bases aligning to TRBD1. The CDR3 sequence is 14 residues long. In germline, CDR1 is SEHNR, CDR2 FQNEAQ (reference sequence). Unmatched junction bases numbered 7, after V lost 5 bases and J lost 10 bases. CDR3 DNA sequence: TGTGCCAGCAGCGCCGTGACAGGGGAATCACCCCTCCACTTT. It translates to CASSAVTGESPLHF.

The chain is built from TRBV15 and TRBJ2-1, with D perhaps matching TRBD1 (6 bases). V gave up 0 bases and J gave up 6 bases, with 9 bases separating them. CDR3 length equals 14 residues. The germline V gene has CDR1 LNHNV and CDR2 YYDKDF (reference sequence). CDR3 in amino acids: CATSRDSTGNEQFF. DNA of the CDR3: TGTGCCACCAGCAGAGATTCGACAGGCAATGAGCAGTTCTTC.

The chain recombines TRBV19 with TRBJ2-1; 15 bases are shared with TRBD2. V was pared by 0 bases and J by 4 bases, with 4 bases of the junction left unmatched. From germline, CDR1 is LNHDA and CDR2 SQIVND (reference sequence). The CDR3 sequence is 18 residues long. The chain's CDR3 is CASSIDMGTSGRYNEQFF. The CDR3 DNA reads as TGTGCCAGTAGTATAGATATGGGGACTAGCGGGAGGTACAATGAGCAGTTCTTC.

In this sample, this clone turned up once. The V and J genes are TRBV7-6 and TRBJ2-1, with 15 bases fitting TRBD2. V lost 5 bases, J lost 7 bases, and 6 bases stayed unmatched. This CDR3 region has 16 residues. Germline V gene data show CDR1 as SGHVS and CDR2 as FNYEAQ. The CDR3 DNA reads TGTGCCAGCAGCATATCGGGACTAGCGGGGGGAAATGAGCAGTTCTTC. It encodes CASSISGLAGGNEQFF.

The chain carries TRBV30 and TRBJ2-3, with 8 bases aligning to TRBD1. The CDR3 has 16 amino acids. V dropped 2 bases and J dropped 2; count of bases not matched to a gene: 9. Germline CDR1 reads GTSNPN; CDR2 reads SVGIG (reference sequence). CDR3 region: CAWSSGTGGLTDTQYF. For the CDR3, the DNA is TGTGCCTGGAGTTCAGGAACAGGGGGTCTCACAGATACGCAGTATTTT. The full variable domain, with the rest looked up from reference TRBV30 and TRBJ2-3, is SQTIHQWPATLVQPVGSPLSLECTVEGTSNPNLYWYRQAAGRGLQLLFYSVGIGQISSEVPQNLSASRPQDRQFILSSKKLLLSDSGFYLCAWSSGTGGLTDTQYFGPGTRLTVL.